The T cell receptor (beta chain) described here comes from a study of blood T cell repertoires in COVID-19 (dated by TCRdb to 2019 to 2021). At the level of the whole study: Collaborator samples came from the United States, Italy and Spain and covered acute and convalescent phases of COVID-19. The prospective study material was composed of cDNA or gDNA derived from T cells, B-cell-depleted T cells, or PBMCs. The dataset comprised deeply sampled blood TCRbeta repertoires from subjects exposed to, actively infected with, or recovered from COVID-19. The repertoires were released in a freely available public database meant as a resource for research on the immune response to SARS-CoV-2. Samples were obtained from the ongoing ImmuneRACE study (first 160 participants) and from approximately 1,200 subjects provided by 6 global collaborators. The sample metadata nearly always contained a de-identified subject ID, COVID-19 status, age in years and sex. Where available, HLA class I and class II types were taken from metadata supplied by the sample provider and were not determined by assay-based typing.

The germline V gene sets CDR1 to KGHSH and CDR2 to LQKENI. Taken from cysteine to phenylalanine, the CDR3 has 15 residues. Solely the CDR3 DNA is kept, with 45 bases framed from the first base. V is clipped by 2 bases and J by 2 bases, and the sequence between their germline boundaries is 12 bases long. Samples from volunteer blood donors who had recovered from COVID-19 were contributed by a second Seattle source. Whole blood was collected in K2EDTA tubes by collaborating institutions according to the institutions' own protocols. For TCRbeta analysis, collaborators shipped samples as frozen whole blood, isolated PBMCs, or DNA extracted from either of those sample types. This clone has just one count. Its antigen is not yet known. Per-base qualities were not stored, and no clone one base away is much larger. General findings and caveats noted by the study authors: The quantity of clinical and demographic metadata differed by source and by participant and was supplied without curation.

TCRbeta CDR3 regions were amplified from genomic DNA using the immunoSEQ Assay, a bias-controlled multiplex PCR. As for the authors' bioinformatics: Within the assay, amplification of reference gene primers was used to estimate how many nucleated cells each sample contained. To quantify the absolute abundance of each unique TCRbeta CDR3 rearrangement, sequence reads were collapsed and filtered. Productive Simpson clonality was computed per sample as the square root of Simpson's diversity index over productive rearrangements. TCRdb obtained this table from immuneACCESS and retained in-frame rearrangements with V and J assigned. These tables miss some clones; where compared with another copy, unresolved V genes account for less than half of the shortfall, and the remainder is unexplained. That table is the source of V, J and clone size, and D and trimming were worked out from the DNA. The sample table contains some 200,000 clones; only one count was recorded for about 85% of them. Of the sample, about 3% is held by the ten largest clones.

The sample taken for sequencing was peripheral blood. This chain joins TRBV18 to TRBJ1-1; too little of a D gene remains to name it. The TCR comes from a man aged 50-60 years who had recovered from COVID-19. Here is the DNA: TGTGCCAGCTCACCAGAAAGGACGGGAAACACTGAAGCTTTCTTT. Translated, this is CASSPERTGNTEAFF.